This entry features one T cell receptor (beta chain) sequence. TCRdb's table, derived via immunoSEQ multiplex PCR, lists solely in-frame clones and lacks some. The table includes about 130,000 clones, 85% to 90% detected once. V was pared by 5 bases and J by 4 bases, with 16 bases between. Germline CDR1 and CDR2: SGHTA and FQGNSA. The length of the CDR3 is 15 residues. This record comes from a study of control samples from healthy donors and cancer patients. Sequencing was carried out using PBMCs. The TCR sequence derives from a man aged 50 to 59 with head and neck cancer. The V and J genes are TRBV7-2 and TRBJ2-3; perhaps TRBD2 as D (6 bases). CDR3 nucleotide sequence: TGTGCCAGCAGCCCTGCTCCCGGGAGTGCAGATACGCAGTATTTT. This codes for CASSPAPGSADTQYF.